This passage covers 27 T cell receptor beta chains from one sample sequenced in a study of T cell repertoires in cytomegalovirus infection (dated by TCRdb to about 2019). TCRdb shows the sequencer as Illumina HiSeq 1500. The public reads were quality trimmed at Q25 with fastp and then assembled into clones with MiXCR by TCRdb, keeping productive beta chains. Rows with a matching CDR3 protein are joined into one entry that keeps the most common DNA and genes. In all, the sample holds roughly 310,000 distinct CDR3 sequences, and 17% of those were seen once. 12% of the sample is held by the ten biggest clonotypes. The material sequenced was PBMCs. The source is a human donor in good health (CMV status not recorded). Some clones in this sample may be carry-over from other donors' samples.

The chain employs TRBV28 and TRBJ1-2; D is unclear. The CDR3 is 12 amino acids. The V gene's germline CDR1 is MDHEN and CDR2 SYDVKM. The V and J ends lost 4 bases and 6 bases respectively, with 9 bases between them. CDR3 sequence (DNA): TGTGCCAGCAGTTCCGATCAGGATGGCTACACCTTC. Translated, it gives CASSSDQDGYTF.

The chain carries TRBV4-2 and TRBJ1-1; tentatively, D is TRBD1 (6 bases). Germline assignment: CDR1 LGHNA and CDR2 YNFKEQ. This CDR3 region has 13 residues. The V gene lost 1 base and the J gene lost 6 bases, with 9 bases spanning the gap. The CDR3 region has the DNA TGTGCCAGCAGCCAAGGTGGACAGTCTGAAGCTTTCTTT. Its protein product is CASSQGGQSEAFF.

Many counts were recorded for this clonotype. The J gene is TRBJ2-1, the V gene TRBV7-8, with 7 positions matching TRBD2. The V segment lost 7 bases and the J segment 10 bases; nucleotides outside the gene matches: 13. The germline gives CDR1 SGHVS, CDR2 FQNEAQ. This CDR3 has 14 residues. The CDR3 DNA reads as TGTGCCAGCACCCCACTAGCGTCCTCCGGCGAGCAGTTCTTC. It specifies CASTPLASSGEQFF.

This clonotype was counted many times. The CDR3 DNA reads as TGTGCCAGCAGCACGTGGACAGCCGCGGCCAAAAACATTCAGTACTTC. It yields the protein CASSTWTAAAKNIQYF. V gene TRBV7-2 combines with J gene TRBJ2-4, with D tentatively TRBD1 (6 bases). Germline V CDR1 and CDR2: SGHTA, FQGNSA. The CDR3 covers 16 residues. V lost 5 bases, J lost 1 base, and 15 bases lay in between.

This clonotype was found many times. This chain uses TRBV7-2 with TRBJ2-7; D remains unclear. The CDR3 is made up of 12 amino acids. V lost 4 bases and J 0 bases, leaving 4 bases between the germline ends. The V gene's germline CDR1 is SGHTA and CDR2 FQGNSA. As DNA, the CDR3 is TGTGCCAGCAGCTCCAGCTCCTACGAGCAGTACTTC. Translation: CASSSSSYEQYF.

This clonotype appeared many times. The CDR3 DNA reads as TGTGCCAGCAGCTTATCCCATGCCGGGGATGAGCAGTTCTTC. It encodes CASSLSHAGDEQFF. V usage is TRBV7-3 and J usage is TRBJ2-1, with D possibly being TRBD2 (5 bases). Trimming took off 2 bases at V and 8 bases at J, with 13 bases between the two ends. CDR1 is SGHTA and CDR2 is FQGTGA in the germline V gene. The length of the CDR3 is 14 residues. Variable domain in full (rest from reference TRBV7-3 and TRBJ2-1): GAGVSQTPSNKVTEKGKYVELRCDPISGHTALYWYRQSLGQGPEFLIYFQGTGAADDSGLPNDRFFAVRPEGSVSTLKIQRTERGDSAVYLCASSLSHAGDEQFFGPGTRLTVL.

The rearrangement joins TRBV20-1 to TRBJ2-3; D might be TRBD1 or TRBD2, each matching 5 bases. The CDR3 has 14 amino acids. The V gene lost 3 bases and the J gene lost 3 bases, with 13 bases spanning the gap. From germline, CDR1 is DFQATT and CDR2 SNEGSKA (reference sequence). The CDR3 nucleotides read TGCAGTGCTAGCAGGCAGGGAGCAACAGATACGCAGTATTTT. Residues: CSASRQGATDTQYF.

This clonotype was recorded at least ten times. The chain carries TRBV20-1 and TRBJ2-3; TRBD2 aligns across 8 bases. CDR1 DFQATT and CDR2 SNEGSKA come from the germline V gene (reference sequence). The ends lost 1 base at V and 6 bases at J; junction bases unmatched: 12. This CDR3 has 16 residues. This CDR3 reads CSARGASGGVTDTQYF. DNA for the CDR3: TGCAGTGCTAGAGGAGCCAGCGGGGGAGTGACGGATACGCAGTATTTT.

The J gene is TRBJ1-2, the V gene TRBV6-8; no reliable D call. The CDR3 runs to 17 residues. Trimming removed 4 bases at V and 8 bases at J, with 26 bases between. Germline V CDR1 and CDR2: MNHGY, SAAAGT. CDR3 amino acids: CASSSFLPTKGDEGYTF. In DNA, the CDR3 is TGTGCCAGCAGTTCCTTTTTGCCGACGAAGGGAGACGAGGGCTACACCTTC.

The CDR3 sequence is CASSFGDRVYARGYTF. The CDR3 nucleotides are TGTGCCAGCAGCTTCGGGGACAGGGTTTACGCCCGTGGCTACACCTTC. The rearrangement uses TRBV5-6 and TRBJ1-2, with 9 bases lining up with TRBD1. The length of the CDR3 is 16 residues. V lost 2 bases and J lost 7; bases outside the gene matches: 12. CDR1 and CDR2 (germline): SGHDT, YYEEEE.

This clonotype has a handful of counts. A much larger clone lies one base from this, so it may be a read error. The rearrangement links TRBV7-9 to TRBJ2-2; D ambiguous. From germline, CDR1 is SEHNR and CDR2 FQNEAQ (reference sequence). There are 13 residues in the CDR3. Deletions cut 4 bases from V and 1 base from J, with 4 bases between. This CDR3 reads CASSSLNTGELFF. DNA for the CDR3: TGTGCCAGCAGCTCACTGAACACCGGGGAGCTGTTTTTT.

This chain links TRBV6-1 with TRBJ2-6, with D tentatively TRBD1 or TRBD2 (5 bases each). V was shortened by 6 bases and J by 0 bases, with 12 bases between the two germline ends. Looked up from germline, CDR1 is MNHNS and CDR2 is SASEGT. This CDR3 spans 16 amino acids. CDR3 in DNA: TGTGCCAGCAGCAACGGGGCGGTCTCTGGGGCCAACGTCCTGACTTTC. It yields the protein CASSNGAVSGANVLTF.

The chain has TRBV6-6 and TRBJ1-5, with a possible D match to TRBD1 (6 bases). Trimming left V 2 bases short and J 4 bases short, with 21 bases between. The CDR3 is 18 amino acids. CDR1 is MNHNY and CDR2 is SVGAGI in the germline V gene (reference sequence). This CDR3 reads CASSYAYSPGTRNQPQHF. The CDR3 DNA follows: TGTGCCAGCAGTTACGCATACTCCCCCGGGACAAGGAATCAGCCCCAGCATTTT.

The CDR3 DNA is TGTGCCAGTAGTCTACACCTACAGGGTGATAATTCACCCCTCCACTTT. It translates to CASSLHLQGDNSPLHF. The chain couples TRBV19 to TRBJ1-6; possible D gene TRBD1, 6 bases. CDR1 and CDR2 from the germline V gene are LNHDA and SQIVND (reference sequence). This CDR3 has 16 residues. Deletions cut 5 bases from V and 5 bases from J, with 16 bases between.

The rearrangement uses TRBV20-1 and TRBJ1-4; 8 bases line up with TRBD1. Germline trimming cut 8 bases from V and 4 bases from J; bases unmatched to any gene: 6. This CDR3 contains 13 residues. Germline CDR1 is DFQATT and CDR2 is SNEGSKA (reference sequence). The CDR3 sequence: CSLRGQVNEKLFF. The CDR3, as DNA: TGCAGTCTTCGGGGACAGGTTAATGAAAAACTGTTTTTT.

This chain links TRBV7-6 with TRBJ1-1, with D unclear. The germline V and J ends were trimmed by 4 bases and 4 bases, with 10 bases remaining between them. The germline V gene has CDR1 SGHVS and CDR2 FNYEAQ. The CDR3 is 13 amino acids. The CDR3 is CASSSFVSTEAFF. The CDR3 DNA sequence: TGTGCCAGCAGCTCCTTTGTGAGCACTGAAGCTTTCTTT.

As regards this clonotype: Since a much larger clone is just one base distant, this may be a read error. The chain couples TRBV7-2 to TRBJ1-1, with a tentative D call TRBD1 (5 bases). V was shortened by 5 bases and J by 5 bases, with 12 bases between the two germline ends. The germline CDR1 and CDR2 sequences are SGHTA and FQGNSA. This CDR3 region has 13 residues. DNA of the CDR3: TGTGCCAGCAGCACCCCAGGGAGAACTGAAGCTTTCTTT. This codes for CASSTPGRTEAFF.

The table lists this clonotype with a few counts. The V call is TRBV12-3 or TRBV12-4, the J call TRBJ2-2; TRBD2 might be the D (6 bases). CDR3 size: 14 residues. Trimming cost V 10 bases and J 1 base, with 13 bases left between them. In DNA form, the CDR3 reads TGTGCCATTGGGGGGACCGAGAACACCGGGGAGCTGTTTTTT. This gives the protein CAIGGTENTGELFF.

The V and J genes are TRBV28 and TRBJ1-2, with D hard to call. Germline values: CDR1 MDHEN, CDR2 SYDVKM. V dropped 3 bases and J dropped 8 bases, with 10 bases sitting between them. The CDR3 spans 12 residues. CDR3: CASSFQNGGYTF. The CDR3 coding sequence is TGTGCCAGCAGTTTTCAAAATGGGGGCTACACCTTC.

The chain joins TRBV6-1 to TRBJ2-7; D perhaps matches TRBD1 (5 bases). This CDR3 has 13 amino acids. In germline, CDR1 is MNHNS, CDR2 SASEGT. Trimming shortened V by 5 bases and J by 3 bases, and 11 bases separated the two germline ends. The CDR3 region is CASSTRTFYEQYF. DNA for the CDR3: TGTGCCAGCAGTACCAGGACATTCTACGAGCAGTACTTC.

J is TRBJ2-6 and V is TRBV4-2, with D unclear. Germline V gene sequence: CDR1 LGHNA, CDR2 YNFKEQ. The ends were cut back, 3 bases at V and 0 bases at J, with 6 bases in the middle. This CDR3 contains 15 residues. CDR3 DNA: TGTGCCAGCAGCCACCCCCCCTCTGGGGCCAACGTCCTGACTTTC. Translation: CASSHPPSGANVLTF.

This clonotype has at least ten counts. The chain has TRBV7-2 and TRBJ1-4; no clear D. Germline lookup yields CDR1 SGHTA and CDR2 FQGNSA. This CDR3 region has 15 residues. The V end was cut by 5 bases, the J end by 0 bases, with 10 bases between. The CDR3 DNA reads TGTGCCAGCAGCACACGGCCAGCAACTAATGAAAAACTGTTTTTT. This gives the protein CASSTRPATNEKLFF.

The V call is TRBV5-8, the J call TRBJ2-2, with D possibly being TRBD1 (6 bases). V lost 0 bases and J 0 bases, leaving 6 bases between the germline ends. The germline gives CDR1 SGHTS, CDR2 YDEGEE. This CDR3 comprises 15 residues. The CDR3 spells CASSLEGANTGELFF. CDR3 coding DNA: TGTGCCAGCAGCTTGGAGGGGGCGAACACCGGGGAGCTGTTTTTT.

This clonotype has a handful of counts. The chain uses TRBV4-1 and TRBJ2-2; 7 nucleotides agree with TRBD2. The germline gives CDR1 MGHRA, CDR2 YSYEKL. This CDR3 has 16 amino acids. The V segment lost 1 base and the J segment 4 bases; nucleotides outside the gene matches: 6. The CDR3 reads CASSQVSGSGTGELFF. CDR3 in DNA: TGCGCCAGCAGCCAAGTTAGCGGGTCGGGCACCGGGGAGCTGTTTTTT.

This chain uses TRBV6-5 with TRBJ1-1; D remains ambiguous. Germline V lookup: CDR1 MNHEY, CDR2 SVGAGI. Trimming removed 4 bases at V and 1 base at J, with 10 bases between. CDR3 length equals 14 residues. The CDR3 is CASSSSVPNTEAFF. The CDR3 bases are TGTGCCAGCAGTTCTTCTGTTCCGAACACTGAAGCTTTCTTT.

J is TRBJ1-4 and V is TRBV3-1; D gene uncertain. This CDR3 region has 15 residues. V lost 3 bases, J lost 7 bases, and 15 bases lay in between. The germline CDR1 and CDR2 sequences are LGHDT and YNNKEL (reference sequence). CDR3 nucleotide sequence: TGTGCCAGCAGCCAGAGTCCCCTGATGGCTGAAAAACTGTTTTTT. Translating it yields CASSQSPLMAEKLFF. Together with reference TRBV3-1 and TRBJ1-4, the CDR3 gives the full variable domain: DTAVSQTPKYLVTQMGNDKSIKCEQNLGHDTMYWYKQDSKKFLKIMFSYNNKELIINETVPNRFSPKSPDKAHLNLHINSLELGDSAVYFCASSQSPLMAEKLFFGSGTQLSVL.

This clonotype was counted at least ten times. The CDR3: CASSLETSGAYEQYF. DNA for the CDR3: TGTGCCAGCAGCTTGGAGACTAGCGGGGCCTACGAGCAGTACTTC. This chain links TRBV7-2 with TRBJ2-7; 11 nucleotides align to TRBD2. The germline V gene encodes CDR1 SGHTA and CDR2 FQGNSA. This CDR3 region has 15 residues. Unmatched junction bases numbered 3, after V lost 3 bases and J lost 2 bases.